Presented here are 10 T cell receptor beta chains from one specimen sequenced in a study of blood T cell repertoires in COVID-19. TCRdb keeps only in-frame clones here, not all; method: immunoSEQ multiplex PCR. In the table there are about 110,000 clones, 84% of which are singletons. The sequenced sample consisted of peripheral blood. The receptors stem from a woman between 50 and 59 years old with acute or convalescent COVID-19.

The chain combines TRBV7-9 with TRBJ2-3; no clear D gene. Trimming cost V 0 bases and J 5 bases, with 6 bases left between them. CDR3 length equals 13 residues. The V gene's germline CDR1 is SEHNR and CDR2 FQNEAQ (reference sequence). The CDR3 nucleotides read TGTGCCAGCAGCTTAGCGTCCGTAGATACGCAGTATTTT. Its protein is CASSLASVDTQYF.

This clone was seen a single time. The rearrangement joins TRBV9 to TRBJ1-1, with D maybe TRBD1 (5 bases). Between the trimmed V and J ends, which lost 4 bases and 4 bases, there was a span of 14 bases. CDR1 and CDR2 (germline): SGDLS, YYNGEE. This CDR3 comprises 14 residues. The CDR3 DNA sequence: TGTGCCAGCAGCACTCCTGGGGGGTCCACTGAAGCTTTCTTT. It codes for CASSTPGGSTEAFF.

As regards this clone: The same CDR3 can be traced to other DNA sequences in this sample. CDR3 nucleotide sequence: TGCGCCAGTTTCGGACAGGCAAACACTGAAGCTTTCTTT. Translated: CASFGQANTEAFF. The chain joins TRBV5-1 to TRBJ1-1, with 7 bases fitting TRBD1. Germline lookup yields CDR1 SGHRS and CDR2 YFSETQ. V shed 8 bases and J 2 bases; nucleotides not matched to a gene: 6. The CDR3 is 13 residues long.

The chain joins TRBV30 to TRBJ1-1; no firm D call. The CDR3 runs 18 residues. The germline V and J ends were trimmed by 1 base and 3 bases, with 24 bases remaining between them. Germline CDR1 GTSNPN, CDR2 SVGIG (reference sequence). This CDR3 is CAWSEGASWQDRDTEAFF. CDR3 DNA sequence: TGTGCCTGGAGTGAGGGAGCCTCCTGGCAGGATAGGGACACTGAAGCTTTCTTT.

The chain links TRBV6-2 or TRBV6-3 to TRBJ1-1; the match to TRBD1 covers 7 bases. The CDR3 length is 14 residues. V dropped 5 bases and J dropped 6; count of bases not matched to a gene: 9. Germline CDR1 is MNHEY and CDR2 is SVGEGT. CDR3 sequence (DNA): TGTGCCAGCAGTGCCATGACAGGGTCTGCTGAAGCTTTCTTT. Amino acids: CASSAMTGSAEAFF.

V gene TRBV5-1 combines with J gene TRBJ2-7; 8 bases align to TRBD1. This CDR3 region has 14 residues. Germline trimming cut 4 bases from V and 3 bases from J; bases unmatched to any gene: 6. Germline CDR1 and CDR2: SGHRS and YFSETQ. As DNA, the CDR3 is TGCGCCAGCAGCGCAGGGGGCGCGGGCTACGAGCAGTACTTC. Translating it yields CASSAGGAGYEQYF.

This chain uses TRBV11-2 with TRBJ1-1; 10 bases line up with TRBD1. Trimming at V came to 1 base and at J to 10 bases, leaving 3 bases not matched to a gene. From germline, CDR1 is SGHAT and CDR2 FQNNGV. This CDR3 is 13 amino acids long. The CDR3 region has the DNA TGTGCCAGCAGCTTAGGACAGGGGGCCTCAGCTTTCTTT. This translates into CASSLGQGASAFF.

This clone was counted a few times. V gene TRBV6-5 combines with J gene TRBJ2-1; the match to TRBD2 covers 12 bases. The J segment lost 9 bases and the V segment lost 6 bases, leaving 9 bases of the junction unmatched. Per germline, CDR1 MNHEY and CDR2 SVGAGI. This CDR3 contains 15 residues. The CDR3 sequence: CASSQTSGGTGEQFF. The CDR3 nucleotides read TGTGCCAGCAGCCAGACTAGCGGGGGCACGGGTGAGCAGTTCTTC.

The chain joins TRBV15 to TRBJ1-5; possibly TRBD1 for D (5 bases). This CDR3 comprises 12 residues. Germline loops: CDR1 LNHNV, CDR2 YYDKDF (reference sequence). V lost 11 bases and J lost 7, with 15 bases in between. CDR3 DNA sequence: TGTGCCGTCGGGCAGGGCAGGCAGCCCCAGCATTTT. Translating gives CAVGQGRQPQHF.

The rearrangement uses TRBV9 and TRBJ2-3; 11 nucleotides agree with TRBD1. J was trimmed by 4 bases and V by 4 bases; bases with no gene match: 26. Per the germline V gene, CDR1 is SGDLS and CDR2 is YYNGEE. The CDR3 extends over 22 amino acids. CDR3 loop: CASSPVMGQGTGGYQRSDTQYF. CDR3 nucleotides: TGTGCCAGCAGCCCCGTAATGGGCCAAGGGACAGGGGGTTATCAAAGGTCAGATACGCAGTATTTT.